Listed below are T cell receptor beta chains from one sample, sequenced in a study of Ad26.COV2.S vaccination and SARS-CoV-2 variants. The repertoire was sequenced with immunoSEQ multiplex PCR; TCRdb's copy has only in-frame clones and lacks some. Found here are more than 400,000 clones, about nine tenths of them singletons; the top ten hold roughly 3.9%. The material sequenced was peripheral blood, taken in a trial of Ad26.COV2.S vaccine versus placebo. The receptors stem from a person aged 18-60 years who received the Ad26.COV2.S COVID-19 vaccine or a placebo. The CDR3 runs from the conserved cysteine through the conserved F or W.

v_gene: TRBV7-9; CDR3aa: CASSWGTSASYEQYF
v_gene: TRBV15; CDR3aa: CATSREATDNEQFF
v_gene: TRBV7-2; CDR3aa: CASSFTRREKTQYF
v_gene: TRBV3-1/TRBV3-2; CDR3aa: CASSQRQGGGETQYF
v_gene: TRBV24-1; CDR3aa: CATSDLRGGGGYTF
v_gene: TRBV15; CDR3aa: CATSRAESWGADTQYF
v_gene: TRBV28; CDR3aa: CASSLWGDTQYF
v_gene: TRBV5-1; CDR3aa: CASSPKPGLADGELFF
v_gene: TRBV7-6; CDR3aa: CASSLASSYEQYF
v_gene: TRBV27; CDR3aa: CASSLGGPRGRKTQYF
v_gene: TRBV19; CDR3aa: CASSRTSANRDTQYF
v_gene: TRBV7-2; CDR3aa: CASTRDRNTGELFF
v_gene: TRBV6-5; CDR3aa: CASSRSGEQYF
v_gene: TRBV19; CDR3aa: CASSLGPAGSRENIQYF
v_gene: TRBV5-8; CDR3aa: CASSFIQGASGYTF
v_gene: TRBV6-2/TRBV6-3; CDR3aa: CASSYSSPGTGAMRQYF
v_gene: TRBV4-2; CDR3aa: CASSQVSGRAEYNEQFF
v_gene: TRBV14; CDR3aa: CASSQGRPPFMPDTQYF
v_gene: TRBV5-5; CDR3aa: CASSLNWDARRYGTDTQYF
v_gene: TRBV11-2; CDR3aa: CASSLSSGRANEQFF
v_gene: TRBV2; CDR3aa: CARGADTGELFF
v_gene: TRBV28; CDR3aa: CASSLDSGRLEQYF
v_gene: TRBV11-1; CDR3aa: CASSFGYNSPLHF
v_gene: TRBV9; CDR3aa: CASSVVSTAASYEQYF
v_gene: TRBV5-5; CDR3aa: CASSLDTDTQYF
v_gene: TRBV24-1; CDR3aa: CATSDSTGMGTQYF
v_gene: TRBV7-3; CDR3aa: CASSPSGTDTQYF
v_gene: TRBV11-2; CDR3aa: CASSLVTGGGTEAFF
v_gene: TRBV6-5; CDR3aa: CAVSRALSYEQYF
v_gene: TRBV7-2; CDR3aa: CASSLEGSAGNTIYF